This T cell receptor (beta chain) is drawn from a study of CD8 T cells in Susac syndrome. Regarding the study as a whole: It was acknowledged by the study that relatively few individuals were included in its TCR sequencing and HLA analysis.

TEMRA cells were FACS-enriched, and CD8+ and CD4+ T cells were isolated negatively. This clonotype was detected once. Antigen specificity is unknown. Random hexamers were used to reverse transcribe an amount of roughly 0.5 to 1 ug RNA. Amplification of TCR beta CDR3 across 54 Vbeta and 13 Jbeta was performed with immunoSEQ multiplex PCR. TCRdb ran MiXCR on the immunoSEQ multiplex PCR reads and lists one entry per CDR3 protein. The repertoire has more than 130,000 distinct CDR3 sequences, approximately 95% of them found once; the top ten carry 0.25% to 0.3%. The CDR3 runs to 11 residues. Trimming shortened V by 4 bases and J by 4 bases, and 8 bases separated the two germline ends. Germline assignment: CDR1 SQVTM and CDR2 ANQGSEA.

The chain recombines TRBV29-1 with TRBJ2-7; D not resolved. The sample consisted of CD8+ T cells from PBMCs. This TCR was sampled from a human donor in good health. The CDR3 is CSVVGGYEQYF. In nucleotides, the CDR3 is TGCAGCGTTGTTGGTGGATACGAGCAGTACTTC.